One and the same sample provided the 17 T cell receptor beta chains below, sequenced in a study of Graves' ophthalmopathy and Graves' hyperthyroidism. Investigators amplified TCR beta CDR3 regions from RNA transcripts. An initial RT-PCR round employing HTBI primers preceded a second-round multiplex PCR. TCRdb ran MiXCR on the multiplex PCR reads and lists one entry per CDR3 protein. The sample lists 40,000 to 50,000 distinct CDR3 sequences, roughly half occurring once. Sequencing was performed on peripheral blood. These TCRs come from an adult man with Graves' ophthalmopathy.

This clonotype has a count of ten or more. The chain uses TRBV11-2 and TRBJ2-2; 7 bases are shared with TRBD1. This CDR3 has 15 residues. Looked up from germline, CDR1 is SGHAT and CDR2 is FQNNGV. Trimming removed 6 bases from V and 7 bases from J; junction bases left unmatched: 11. The DNA of the CDR3 is TGTGCCAGCAGACAGAGGGGGCGCAGGATCGGGGAGCTGTTTTTT. It yields the protein CASRQRGRRIGELFF.

Many counts were recorded for this clonotype. The rearrangement joins TRBV12-3 or TRBV12-4 to TRBJ2-7; no clear D gene. Trimming shortened V by 6 bases and J by 0 bases, and 3 bases separated the two germline ends. The CDR3 has 11 residues. DNA for the CDR3: TGTGCCAGCAGCGACTCCTACGAGCAGTACTTC. It translates to CASSDSYEQYF.

V usage is TRBV20-1 and J usage is TRBJ2-1; 14 nucleotides match TRBD2. The germline V gene encodes CDR1 DFQATT and CDR2 SNEGSKA (reference sequence). The CDR3 runs to 13 residues. Trimming cost V 8 bases and J 8 bases; bases outside gene matches: 5. The CDR3 nucleotides are TGCAGTCTATGGACTAGCGGGAGGCATGAGCAGTTCTTC. Translated, it gives CSLWTSGRHEQFF.

Comment on this clonotype: This could be a read error, since a much larger clone is one nucleotide away. The chain uses TRBV5-5 and TRBJ2-1, with 8 nucleotides matching TRBD2. V dropped 5 bases and J dropped 9; count of bases not matched to a gene: 13. The germline gives CDR1 SGHKS, CDR2 YYEKEE (reference sequence). The CDR3 consists of 15 residues. The CDR3 DNA reads TGTGCCAGCAGTGAACCGGGACTAGGACTCAGTGAGCAGTTCTTC. Translation gives CASSEPGLGLSEQFF.

This clonotype was picked up many times. The chain is built from TRBV11-2 and TRBJ2-2; D is ambiguous. CDR3 length: 14 amino acids. Germline lookup yields CDR1 SGHAT and CDR2 FQNNGV. The V end lost 3 bases, the J end lost 5 bases, and 10 bases lay between the germline ends. In nucleotides, the CDR3 is TGTGCCAGCAGCTTTGGGCAGGCAACCGGGGAGCTGTTTTTT. Translating it yields CASSFGQATGELFF.

The chain couples TRBV18 to TRBJ1-1; TRBD1 matches 7 bases. V shed 3 bases and J 3 bases; nucleotides not matched to a gene: 4. The germline CDR1 and CDR2 sequences are KGHSH and LQKENI. This CDR3 region has 14 residues. The CDR3 bases are TGTGCCAGCTCACCTCGGACAGGAGACACTGAAGCTTTCTTT. Its translation is CASSPRTGDTEAFF.

This clonotype was seen at least ten times. The rearrangement joins TRBV3-1 to TRBJ1-3; D not certain. This CDR3 is built from 12 residues. Germline lookup yields CDR1 LGHDT and CDR2 YNNKEL (reference sequence). Between the trimmed V and J ends, which lost 4 bases and 0 bases, there was a span of 1 base. The chain's CDR3 is CASSRSGNTIYF. The CDR3 DNA reads as TGTGCCAGCAGCCGCTCTGGAAACACCATATATTTT.

This clonotype showed up many times. A junction end diverges from the germline sequence, so it may reflect a read error. The chain has TRBV5-1 and TRBJ2-5, with TRBD1 matching 9 bases. Germline V gene data show CDR1 as SGHRS and CDR2 as YFSETQ. The CDR3 sequence is 14 residues long. The CDR3 region has the DNA TGCGCCAGCAGTTTGGACAGGGGCGGGAAGACCCAGTACTTC. Amino acid sequence: CASSLDRGGKTQYF.

This clonotype was recorded many times. This chain links TRBV6-1 with TRBJ1-2; 8 nucleotides match TRBD1. The ends lost 5 bases at V and 3 bases at J; junction bases unmatched: 5. The CDR3 is 14 amino acids. Germline CDR1 is MNHNS and CDR2 is SASEGT. The CDR3 reads CASSPGGTDYGYTF. The CDR3 DNA is TGTGCCAGCAGTCCAGGGGGCACAGACTATGGCTACACCTTC.

The chain employs TRBV7-9 and TRBJ2-5; 11 bases fit TRBD2. CDR1 and CDR2 from the germline V gene are SEHNR and FQNEAQ (reference sequence). After removal of 11 bases from V and 5 bases from J, the junction contained 13 bases not matched to a gene. This CDR3 comprises 15 residues. As DNA, the CDR3 is TGTGCCGGGGGGACTAGCGGTAACACCGGGGAGACCCAGTACTTC. Translating gives CAGGTSGNTGETQYF.

This clonotype is classed as medium-sized. This rearrangement joins TRBV7-2 to TRBJ2-7, with D perhaps matching TRBD2 (6 bases). Germline assignment: CDR1 SGHTA and CDR2 FQGNSA. CDR3 size: 15 residues. V lost 1 base to trimming and J lost 6 bases, with 16 bases between them. CDR3 amino acids: CASSLGKEWEVEQYF. CDR3 nucleotides: TGTGCCAGCAGCTTAGGGAAGGAGTGGGAGGTCGAGCAGTACTTC.

This chain uses TRBV24-1 with TRBJ2-2; D gene uncertain. The V end was cut by 1 base, the J end by 5 bases, with 7 bases between. The CDR3 covers 14 residues. Germline V lookup: CDR1 KGHDR, CDR2 SFDVKD. The CDR3 reads CATSDLGRTGELFF. CDR3 nucleotide sequence: TGTGCCACCAGTGATTTAGGGCGAACCGGGGAGCTGTTTTTT.

This clonotype was seen many times. V and J are TRBV4-1 and TRBJ1-5; no definite D call. Germline loops: CDR1 MGHRA, CDR2 YSYEKL. V was cut by 0 bases and J by 0 bases, with 12 bases left in between. The CDR3 extends over 17 amino acids. Here the CDR3 reads CASSQDRQPYSNQPQHF. CDR3 bases: TGCGCCAGCAGCCAAGATAGGCAGCCATATAGCAATCAGCCCCAGCATTTT.

This clonotype was seen ten or more times. The V gene is TRBV11-2, the J gene TRBJ2-2; TRBD2 matches at 11 bases. Germline trimming cut 5 bases from V and 5 bases from J; bases unmatched to any gene: 4. This CDR3 comprises 15 residues. Germline V gene sequence: CDR1 SGHAT, CDR2 FQNNGV. CDR3 amino acids: CASSVSGRGTGELFF. The CDR3 nucleotides are TGTGCCAGCAGCGTTAGCGGGAGGGGGACCGGGGAGCTGTTTTTT. Using reference TRBV11-2 and TRBJ2-2 for the parts outside the CDR3, the full variable domain is EAGVAQSPRYKIIEKRQSVAFWCNPISGHATLYWYQQILGQGPKLLIQFQNNGVVDDSQLPKDRFSAERLKGVDSTLKIQPAKLEDSAVYLCASSVSGRGTGELFFGEGSRLTVL.

Points on this clonotype: The junction differs from germline at one of its ends, possibly a read error. The chain joins TRBV9 to TRBJ2-3, with D possibly TRBD1 on 6 matching bases. The CDR3 runs to 15 residues. The V gene's germline CDR1 is SGDLS and CDR2 YYNGEE. The CDR3 DNA sequence: TGTGCCAGCAGTGAACAGACAGGAAGCATAGATACGCGGTATTTT. This encodes CASSEQTGSIDTRYF.

This clonotype showed up many times. The chain uses TRBV7-9 and TRBJ1-3; D not certain. V was pared by 0 bases and J by 1 base, with 4 bases between. The CDR3 runs to 14 residues. Per the germline V gene, CDR1 is SEHNR and CDR2 is FQNEAQ (reference sequence). The CDR3 nucleotides read TGTGCCAGCAGCTTAGCGGGGTCTGGAAACACCATATATTTT. It encodes CASSLAGSGNTIYF.

This clonotype has just a few counts. The gene calls are TRBV9 and TRBJ2-3; 10 bases fit TRBD2. Germline CDR1 reads SGDLS; CDR2 reads YYNGEE. Germline trimming cut 4 bases from V and 3 bases from J; bases unmatched to any gene: 8. CDR3 length equals 16 residues. The CDR3 loop is CASSQVLAGRTDTQYF. The CDR3 DNA follows: TGTGCCAGCAGCCAAGTACTAGCGGGGCGGACAGATACGCAGTATTTT.